The next 27 T cell receptor beta chains were all read from a single sample in a study of cytomegalovirus exposure and HLA in healthy donors. This PCR relied on a set of 60 Vbeta primers and 13 Jbeta primers. The repertoire was sequenced with immunoSEQ multiplex PCR; TCRdb's copy has only in-frame clones and lacks some. Of around 230,000 clones in the sample, around 84% were seen once. The material sequenced was PBMCs. The source of these receptors is a girl aged 2 to 9 in good health and CMV-seronegative.

The V gene is TRBV6-4, the J gene TRBJ1-2, with D tentatively TRBD1 (5 bases). The CDR3 covers 13 residues. From germline, CDR1 is MRHNA and CDR2 SNTAGT. Trimming removed 5 bases at V and 7 bases at J, with 14 bases between. The CDR3 here is CASSPEQGLGYTF. For the CDR3, the DNA is TGTGCCAGCAGTCCGGAGCAGGGTCTTGGCTACACCTTC.

V gene TRBV5-4 combines with J gene TRBJ2-4; 7 bases line up with TRBD1. The CDR3 sequence is 16 residues long. From germline, CDR1 is SGHNT and CDR2 YYREEE (reference sequence). V lost 0 bases to trimming and J lost 9 bases; unmatched junction nucleotides: 12. The CDR3 DNA reads TGTGCCAGCAGCTTGGGAGGGGGCAGGGGTATCAGCATTCAGTACTTC. Translation gives CASSLGGGRGISIQYF. The entire variable domain, with the rest obtained from reference TRBV5-4 and TRBJ2-4, is as follows: ETGVTQSPTHLIKTRGQQVTLRCSSQSGHNTVSWYQQALGQGPQFIFQYYREEENGRGNFPPRFSGLQFPNYSSELNVNALELDDSALYLCASSLGGGRGISIQYFGAGTRLSVL.

This clone has a single count. The J gene is TRBJ2-3, the V gene TRBV6-5, with 10 bases identical to TRBD2. Germline assignment: CDR1 MNHEY and CDR2 SVGAGI. The CDR3 spans 15 residues. With V trimmed by 5 bases and J by 4 bases, 6 bases remained unmatched. CDR3 sequence: CASSARLAGSDTQYF. For the CDR3, the DNA is TGTGCCAGCAGTGCCCGACTAGCGGGTTCAGATACGCAGTATTTT.

The V call is TRBV6-1, the J call TRBJ2-1; 12 bases agree with TRBD2. The CDR3 is 18 amino acids. Germline CDR1 reads MNHNS; CDR2 reads SASEGT. V shed 1 base and J 0 bases; nucleotides not matched to a gene: 4. CDR3 bases: TGTGCCAGCAGTGAAGGGCTAGCGGGAGGGTCCTCCTACAATGAGCAGTTCTTC. Protein sequence: CASSEGLAGGSSYNEQFF.

V and J are TRBV13 and TRBJ2-3; a possible D gene is TRBD2 (6 bases). The CDR3 is 16 amino acids. Trimming removed 1 base at V and 2 bases at J, with 13 bases between. CDR1 is PRHDT, CDR2 FYEKMQ, per germline (reference sequence). The CDR3 DNA sequence: TGTGCCAGCAGCTTAGCAGCTAGCGATTCCACAGATACGCAGTATTTT. Protein product: CASSLAASDSTDTQYF.

The chain joins TRBV5-1 to TRBJ2-2; TRBD1 matches at 9 bases. CDR3 length equals 15 residues. With 4 bases clipped from V and 4 bases from J, the junction kept 5 bases outside the gene matches. Germline V gene data show CDR1 as SGHRS and CDR2 as YFSETQ. This chain's CDR3 is CASSARDRVTGELFF. The CDR3 nucleotides are TGCGCCAGCAGCGCACGGGACAGGGTCACCGGGGAGCTGTTTTTT.

The chain is built from TRBV2 and TRBJ1-5; D not resolved. The germline CDR1 and CDR2 sequences are SNHLY and FYNNEI. The ends were cut back, 4 bases at V and 0 bases at J, with 22 bases in the middle. The CDR3 sequence is 19 residues long. This chain's CDR3 is CASSGLVSARAYSNQPQHF. The CDR3 nucleotides are TGTGCCAGCAGTGGACTTGTTTCAGCGAGGGCCTATAGCAATCAGCCCCAGCATTTT.

Comments on this clone: One end of the junction varies from germline; a read error may be responsible. This chain joins TRBV19 and TRBJ1-5; TRBD1 aligns across 9 bases. The CDR3 loop spans 16 amino acids. From germline, CDR1 is LNHDA and CDR2 SQIVND (reference sequence). CDR3 nucleotide sequence: TGTGCCAGTAATATATCCAGGGACAGGGACAATCAGCCCCAGCATTTT. Its translation is CASNISRDRDNQPQHF.

In its sample, this clone was seen a few times. The CDR3 spells CASSLSRGNQPQHF. The DNA of the CDR3 is TGCGCCAGCAGCTTGAGCAGGGGCAATCAGCCCCAGCATTTT. V and J are TRBV5-1 and TRBJ1-5; perhaps TRBD1 as D (5 bases). Germline CDR1 and CDR2: SGHRS and YFSETQ. Trimming took off 1 base at V and 2 bases at J, with 7 bases between the two ends. This CDR3 comprises 14 residues.

The chain has TRBV11-2 and TRBJ1-2; D gene unclear. Germline CDR1 SGHAT, CDR2 FQNNGV. V was clipped by 5 bases and J by 8 bases, with 15 bases between them. The CDR3 consists of 13 residues. The CDR3 nucleotides read TGTGCCAGCAGCCCGCTAGACACGGGGGGCTACACCTTC. This codes for CASSPLDTGGYTF.

The chain employs TRBV19 and TRBJ1-5, with D maybe TRBD1 (5 bases). The V gene lost 3 bases and the J gene lost 0 bases, with 9 bases spanning the gap. The germline CDR1 and CDR2 sequences are LNHDA and SQIVND (reference sequence). The CDR3 spans 15 residues. The CDR3: CASSISGNSNQPQHF. In DNA form, the CDR3 reads TGTGCCAGTAGTATTTCAGGGAATAGCAATCAGCCCCAGCATTTT.

On this clone: One junction end disagrees with the germline gene, perhaps due to a read error. The genes are TRBV19 and TRBJ2-6; 7 positions agree with TRBD1. CDR1 LNHDA and CDR2 SQIVND come from the germline V gene (reference sequence). This CDR3 contains 16 residues. The DNA for the CDR3 is TGTGCCAGTAGTATGACAGGGAACTCTGGGGCCAACGTCCCGACTTTC. Translated: CASSMTGNSGANVPTF.

This chain uses TRBV7-6 with TRBJ1-2; 7 nucleotides agree with TRBD1. Germline V CDR1 and CDR2: SGHVS, FNYEAQ. The CDR3 covers 14 residues. The trim removed 5 bases at V and 2 bases at J, leaving 5 bases unmatched. The CDR3 here is CASSPETGNYGYTF. CDR3 DNA sequence: TGTGCCAGCAGCCCAGAGACAGGGAACTATGGCTACACCTTC.

The rearrangement uses TRBV5-1 and TRBJ2-3, with TRBD2 matching 7 bases. V dropped 2 bases and J dropped 2; count of bases not matched to a gene: 2. Germline assignment: CDR1 SGHRS and CDR2 YFSETQ. This CDR3 has 14 residues. In DNA form, the CDR3 reads TGCGCCAGCAGCTTCCGGGGGGACACAGATACGCAGTATTTT. Amino acids: CASSFRGDTDTQYF.

The rearrangement uses TRBV21-1 and TRBJ2-7; the tabulated D call, TRBD1, remains unverified against the DNA. TRBV21-1 is listed as a pseudogene. CDR3 length: 16 amino acids. The CDR3 coding sequence is TGTGCCAGCACCTCGACAGGGGCGGGACCCTCCTACGAGCAGTACTTC. Translating it yields CASTSTGAGPSYEQYF.

The chain has TRBV14 and TRBJ1-2; D gene uncertain. This CDR3 is 16 amino acids long. V was clipped by 0 bases and J by 1 base, with 12 bases between them. Germline V gene data show CDR1 as SGHDN and CDR2 as FVKESK. CDR3 sequence (DNA): TGTGCCAGCAGCCAAGAAGTAGGGAGGCATAACTATGGCTACACCTTC. This encodes CASSQEVGRHNYGYTF.

This chain connects TRBV5-4 to TRBJ2-5; possibly TRBD2 for D (5 bases). Trimming took off 2 bases at V and 4 bases at J, with 12 bases between the two ends. CDR1 SGHNT and CDR2 YYREEE come from the germline V gene (reference sequence). The CDR3 consists of 14 residues. CDR3 bases: TGTGCCAGCAGCTTCGGTATGGGGAGAGAGACCCAGTACTTC. This gives the protein CASSFGMGRETQYF.

J is TRBJ1-6 and V is TRBV5-1; D unclear. The CDR3 length is 15 residues. V was trimmed by 0 bases and J by 6 bases, leaving 10 bases between them. In germline, CDR1 is SGHRS, CDR2 YFSETQ. The CDR3 reads CASSLEGVFNSPLHF. Here the CDR3 DNA reads TGCGCCAGCAGCTTGGAGGGAGTTTTTAATTCACCCCTCCACTTT.

This clone was seen a few times. The V and J genes are TRBV13 and TRBJ1-1, with TRBD1 matching 8 bases. Trimming removed 4 bases from V and 0 bases from J; junction bases left unmatched: 10. This CDR3 is built from 17 residues. Germline CDR1 is PRHDT and CDR2 is FYEKMQ (reference sequence). CDR3 in amino acids: CASSSRQGSYMNTEAFF. The CDR3 bases are TGTGCCAGCAGCTCCCGACAGGGGTCCTATATGAACACTGAAGCTTTCTTT.

The rearrangement uses TRBV9 and TRBJ1-1; possible D gene TRBD1, 5 bases. V was shortened by 0 bases and J by 3 bases, with 6 bases between the two germline ends. Germline V gives CDR1 SGDLS, CDR2 YYNGEE. The CDR3 has 13 amino acids. CDR3: CASSVGTHTEAFF. CDR3 nucleotides: TGTGCCAGCAGCGTAGGGACACACACTGAAGCTTTCTTT. The variable domain in full, with the rest retrieved from reference TRBV9 and TRBJ1-1, is DSGVTQTPKHLITATGQRVTLRCSPRSGDLSVYWYQQSLDQGLQFLIQYYNGEERAKGNILERFSAQQFPDLHSELNLSSLELGDSALYFCASSVGTHTEAFFGQGTRLTVV.

The gene calls are TRBV4-1 and TRBJ2-7, with D possibly being TRBD1 (5 bases). CDR3 size: 14 residues. CDR1 is MGHRA, CDR2 YSYEKL, per germline. V was shortened by 1 base and J by 2 bases, with 9 bases between the two germline ends. CDR3 DNA sequence: TGCGCCAGCAGCCAAGCGCAGGGTCCCTACGAGCAGTACTTC. Translation: CASSQAQGPYEQYF.

The chain is built from TRBV7-2 and TRBJ2-1, with 10 bases fitting TRBD2. The CDR3 runs 18 residues. Germline trimming cut 3 bases from V and 7 bases from J; bases unmatched to any gene: 15. Germline CDR1 reads SGHTA; CDR2 reads FQGNSA. CDR3 in DNA: TGTGCCAGCAGCTTCAGCGGGGGGGCCCCCCGGTTTAGAAATGAGCAGTTCTTC. Amino acid sequence: CASSFSGGAPRFRNEQFF.

As concerns this clone: At the DNA level, this CDR3 is encoded by other sequences in the same sample as well. The gene calls are TRBV2 and TRBJ2-5, with 13 bases identical to TRBD2. CDR3 length: 15 amino acids. The germline V gene has CDR1 SNHLY and CDR2 FYNNEI. J gave up 2 bases and V 5 bases, and 2 bases lay outside the gene matches. DNA for the CDR3: TGTGCCAGCAGTCGGACTAGCGGGAGTCAAGAGACCCAGTACTTC. Its protein is CASSRTSGSQETQYF.

The chain couples TRBV10-3 to TRBJ2-2, with 7 bases identical to TRBD2. Germline CDR1 and CDR2: ENHRY and SYGVKD. This CDR3 region has 13 residues. J was trimmed by 3 bases and V by 8 bases; bases with no gene match: 3. CDR3 in amino acids: CAIGREDTGELFF. The CDR3 DNA follows: TGTGCCATCGGACGGGAGGACACCGGGGAGCTGTTTTTT.

V and J are TRBV6-1 and TRBJ2-7; 9 nucleotides agree with TRBD1. V was pared by 10 bases and J by 3 bases, with 4 bases of the junction left unmatched. In germline, CDR1 is MNHNS, CDR2 SASEGT. CDR3 size: 12 residues. The CDR3 DNA reads TGTGCCATCCACAGGGGGCTCTACGAGCAGTACTTC. Its translation is CAIHRGLYEQYF.

The gene calls are TRBV10-2 and TRBJ2-3; TRBD2 is a possible D gene (5 bases). The CDR3 loop spans 17 amino acids. V lost 3 bases, J lost 1 base, and 17 bases lay in between. CDR1 and CDR2 from the germline V gene are WSHSY and SAAADI. The CDR3 DNA reads as TGCGCCAGCAGTGATATGCGGGCGGCCGGAGGCACAGATACGCAGTATTTT. It encodes CASSDMRAAGGTDTQYF.

V is TRBV11-2 and J is TRBJ2-1; TRBD2 matches at 7 bases. The CDR3 consists of 16 residues. The germline CDR1 and CDR2 sequences are SGHAT and FQNNGV. V was pared by 2 bases and J by 0 bases, with 4 bases of the junction left unmatched. In DNA, the CDR3 is TGTGCCAGCAGCTTATACGGCGGGAGCTCCTACAATGAGCAGTTCTTC. Protein: CASSLYGGSSYNEQFF. Full variable domain (remainder filled in from reference TRBV11-2 and TRBJ2-1): EAGVAQSPRYKIIEKRQSVAFWCNPISGHATLYWYQQILGQGPKLLIQFQNNGVVDDSQLPKDRFSAERLKGVDSTLKIQPAKLEDSAVYLCASSLYGGSSYNEQFFGPGTRLTVL.